This TCR beta chain was found in a study of CD8 T cells in ankylosing spondylitis (dated by TCRdb to about 2017). Notes on the research overall: The study set out to find disease-linked TCR variants by profiling T cell receptor beta repertoires in ankylosing spondylitis patients and healthy donors. The full study cohort was made up of 25 to 30 ankylosing spondylitis patients and 108 healthy donors. Peripheral blood was sampled, and synovial fluid was also collected from ankylosing spondylitis patients.

The run used an Illumina HiSeq 2500. Quantitative 5'-RACE with molecular barcodes was the method used to prepare the TCR beta libraries. Regarding the original processing steps: A new computational method, built on a probabilistic model of VDJ rearrangement, was used to identify disease-linked TCR variants. The public reads were reanalyzed by TCRdb: fastp trimming at Q25, MiXCR alignment, in-frame beta chains only. Every entry covers one CDR3 protein and lists the most common genes and DNA from its rows. These V and J calls are TCRdb output, not the study's own analysis. The sample table holds a few hundred thousand distinct CDR3 sequences, of which 8% to 11% were seen once. 21% of the sample is in the top ten clones. Taken from cysteine to phenylalanine, the CDR3 has 14 residues. Only the CDR3 DNA is retained, 42 bases long and in frame from the first base. CDR1 and CDR2 (SGHAT, FQNNGV) derive from the germline V gene. At the junction V is shortened by 1 base and J by 7 bases, with 11 bases in between.

This clonotype was recorded at least ten times. Its antigen specificity is not known. No base quality values were provided; no much bigger clone lies one nucleotide off. The research as a whole found: Some of the motif variants had been reported before in the synovial fluid and blood of reactive arthritis patients, a finding that suggests common disease-initiation mechanisms. The disease-linked clones were reported to be significantly enriched in matched synovial fluid samples from ankylosing spondylitis patients. A CD8+ phenotype was shown by the disease-linked clones, which were found at relatively low frequencies in peripheral blood. A TCR beta motif made up of 7 to 9 highly homologous amino acid variants appeared to be characteristic of blood from ankylosing spondylitis patients.

The specimen sequenced was blood, either unsorted or a sorted T cell fraction (not recorded which). This TCR was sampled from a male donor with ankylosing spondylitis or in good health (not recorded which). This receptor chain uses TRBV11-2 and TRBJ2-1; the D gene is perhaps TRBD2, from 5 matching bases. The CDR3 region has the sequence CASSLVQRANEQFF. The nucleotide sequence is TGTGCCAGCAGCTTAGTCCAGAGGGCTAATGAGCAGTTCTTC.